A selection of T cell receptor beta chains follows, all from one sample in a study of T cells in Graves' hyperthyroidism and ophthalmopathy. TCRdb recomputed calls from the multiplex PCR reads with MiXCR, one row per CDR3 protein. The sample lists roughly 700,000 distinct CDR3 sequences, roughly 17% seen once, with less than 20% in the top ten. Sequencing input: blood. All receptors come from a man aged 50 to 60 with Graves' hyperthyroidism. CDR3s leave out the opening cysteine and the closing phenylalanine or tryptophan.

v_gene	j_gene	CDR3aa
TRBV20-1	TRBJ1-6	SATGPARPLH
TRBV12-3/TRBV12-4	TRBJ1-2	ASSLRRANYGYT
TRBV7-2	TRBJ2-7	ASSPSGTSGWSYEQY
TRBV6-1	TRBJ2-5	ASTKGRQGGIQETQY
TRBV14	TRBJ2-1	ASSHIGGGYNEQF
TRBV15	TRBJ2-3	ATSGGTGRSLGTDTQY
TRBV20-1	TRBJ2-1	SAREGAGPNEQF
TRBV28	TRBJ1-1	ASSFLHTEAF
TRBV27	TRBJ2-1	ASTRTAQDEQF
TRBV30	TRBJ1-1	AWSLGWGNTEAF
TRBV11-2	TRBJ1-1	ASSLVGGLAF
TRBV6-1	TRBJ2-2	ASSPRLTNTGELF
TRBV29-1	TRBJ1-2	SVSTRAGYT